These 21 T cell receptor beta chains were sequenced from one sample in a study of blood T cells in healthy people across ages. For the second PCR, which ran for about 6 to 12 cycles, a sample-barcoded 5' primer and a J-beta primer mix were used. One entry per CDR3 protein results from TCRdb running MiXCR on the 5' RACE reads. The table includes 790,000 or so distinct CDR3 sequences, more than 55% detected once. Sequencing was performed on blood. These receptors were obtained from a man aged 35 to 55 in good health.

This clonotype was found a few times. This chain connects TRBV12-3 or TRBV12-4 to TRBJ2-1, with D uncertain. This CDR3 is 13 amino acids long. V was cut by 2 bases and J by 1 base, with 3 bases left in between. The CDR3 sequence: CASSLRSYNEQFF. DNA for the CDR3: TGTGCCAGCAGTTTACGTTCCTACAATGAGCAGTTCTTC.

As regards this clonotype: An end of the junction does not agree with germline; a read error may underlie this. The chain is built from TRBV7-2 and TRBJ1-1, with D perhaps matching TRBD1 (6 bases). This CDR3 spans 14 amino acids. Germline CDR1 is SGHTA and CDR2 is FQGNSA. CDR3 loop: CASSLRGLNTGAFF. The CDR3 DNA reads as TGTGCCAGCAGCTTAAGGGGGTTGAACACTGGAGCTTTCTTT. Together with reference TRBV7-2 and TRBJ1-1, the CDR3 gives the full variable domain: GAGVSQSPSNKVTEKGKDVELRCDPISGHTALYWYRQSLGQGLEFLIYFQGNSAPDKSGLPSDRFSAERTGGSVSTLTIQRTQQEDSAVYLCASSLRGLNTGAFFGQGTRLTVV.

This clonotype was seen a handful of times. This chain uses TRBV20-1 with TRBJ2-1, with 8 bases that match TRBD2. With 1 base clipped from V and 4 bases from J, the junction kept 9 bases outside the gene matches. This CDR3 has 16 amino acids. Germline loops: CDR1 DFQATT, CDR2 SNEGSKA (reference sequence). The DNA for the CDR3 is TGCAGTGCTAGAGCCGCTCGGGGGGGCCAGTACAATGAGCAGTTCTTC. Its translation: CSARAARGGQYNEQFF.

The chain is built from TRBV28 and TRBJ2-6; D call uncertain. The V gene lost 6 bases and the J gene lost 3 bases, with 15 bases spanning the gap. Germline values: CDR1 MDHEN, CDR2 SYDVKM. The length of the CDR3 is 16 residues. The CDR3 coding sequence is TGTGCCAGCAGCGATAAGGGAATAGGTGGGGCCAACGTCCTGACTTTC. It translates to CASSDKGIGGANVLTF.

The chain couples TRBV7-8 to TRBJ2-3; D might be TRBD1 (5 bases). Germline V lookup: CDR1 SGHVS, CDR2 FQNEAQ. V lost 5 bases and J lost 0, with 36 bases in between. The CDR3 runs 23 residues. The CDR3 spells CASSPSLNPEVWGKVVSTDTQYF. CDR3 in DNA: TGTGCCAGCAGCCCATCTTTGAACCCTGAGGTCTGGGGCAAGGTTGTGAGCACAGATACGCAGTATTTT.

This chain links TRBV5-1 with TRBJ1-6; a possible D gene is TRBD1 (5 bases). Trimming removed 4 bases from V and 8 bases from J, with 19 bases in between. The CDR3 length is 16 residues. Germline V lookup: CDR1 SGHRS, CDR2 YFSETQ. The CDR3 DNA is TGCGCCAGCAGCCGAACGGGAGACAGTAACCATTCACCCCTCCACTTT. Amino acid sequence: CASSRTGDSNHSPLHF.

This sequence joins TRBV2 and TRBJ2-1; 9 bases line up with TRBD1. CDR3 length: 17 amino acids. Germline V gene sequence: CDR1 SNHLY, CDR2 FYNNEI. The J segment lost 1 base and the V segment lost 4 bases, leaving 8 bases of the junction unmatched. In DNA, the CDR3 is TGTGCCAGCAGTGGAGGTCCCGGGACAGGGTCCTACAATGAGCAGTTCTTC. The encoded protein is CASSGGPGTGSYNEQFF.

The chain carries TRBV2 and TRBJ2-3; 11 bases are shared with TRBD2. This CDR3 spans 14 amino acids. Germline-derived CDR1 and CDR2 are SNHLY and FYNNEI. Trimming at V came to 7 bases and at J to 2 bases, leaving 2 bases not matched to a gene. The CDR3 DNA reads as TGTGCCAGCATAGCGGGAGGGAACACAGATACGCAGTATTTT. This sequence encodes CASIAGGNTDTQYF.

The J gene is TRBJ2-5, the V gene TRBV7-2, with 8 bases identical to TRBD2. The assigned J gene may be wrong: the sequence end matches TRBJ2-7 better. This CDR3 is built from 15 residues. Per the germline V gene, CDR1 is SGHTA and CDR2 is FQGNSA. CDR3 DNA: TGTGCCAGCAGCTTGACTAGCGAGTTAGGGTACGAGCAGTACTTC. This translates into CASSLTSELGYEQYF.

The rearrangement uses TRBV3-1 and TRBJ2-5; D may be TRBD1 (6 bases). V was trimmed by 0 bases and J by 3 bases, leaving 11 bases between them. The CDR3 runs to 15 residues. Germline V gives CDR1 LGHDT, CDR2 YNNKEL (reference sequence). CDR3 nucleotides: TGTGCCAGCAGCCAAGACAACAGGGTGGAAGAGACCCAGTACTTC. Translating it yields CASSQDNRVEETQYF.

The chain combines TRBV20-1 with TRBJ2-1; 7 nucleotides align to TRBD2. The CDR3 has 15 residues. Germline CDR1 is DFQATT and CDR2 is SNEGSKA (reference sequence). The V and J ends lost 2 bases and 9 bases, in that order; junction bases with no gene match: 13. CDR3: CSARRVGLAATEQFF. The CDR3 coding sequence is TGCAGTGCTAGAAGGGTCGGGCTAGCGGCGACTGAGCAGTTCTTC.

CDR3 amino acids: CASSESWDEQYF. CDR3 bases: TGTGCCAGCAGTGAATCCTGGGATGAGCAGTACTTC. The rearrangement uses TRBV25-1 and TRBJ2-5, with D unclear. V lost 1 base to trimming and J lost 11 bases, with 11 bases between them. Germline V gives CDR1 MGHDK, CDR2 SYGVNS. The CDR3 is 12 amino acids.

This clonotype was seen a few times. The CDR3 sequence: CATSELGASAKNIQYF. The CDR3 DNA follows: TGTGCCACCAGTGAATTGGGGGCCTCGGCCAAAAACATTCAGTACTTC. The rearrangement uses TRBV24-1 and TRBJ2-4; D is possibly TRBD1 (6 bases). Germline CDR1 reads KGHDR; CDR2 reads SFDVKD. This CDR3 region has 16 residues. V lost 4 bases and J 1 base, leaving 13 bases between the germline ends.

The J gene is TRBJ2-1, the V gene TRBV29-1, with TRBD1 as a possible D gene (6 bases). Trimming removed 4 bases from V and 12 bases from J, with 10 bases in between. The CDR3 runs 10 residues. The germline CDR1 and CDR2 sequences are SQVTM and ANQGSEA. The CDR3 nucleotides read TGCAGCGTTGGGGAACAGGGGCAGTTCTTC. Translated: CSVGEQGQFF.

J is TRBJ2-3 and V is TRBV20-1, with 13 positions matching TRBD2. The germline CDR1 and CDR2 sequences are DFQATT and SNEGSKA (reference sequence). CDR3 length: 17 amino acids. The trim removed 1 base at V and 7 bases at J, leaving 11 bases unmatched. CDR3 loop: CSARGGEGLAGRYTQYF. DNA for the CDR3: TGCAGTGCTAGAGGGGGCGAGGGACTAGCGGGGCGTTATACGCAGTATTTT.

The chain uses TRBV6-5 and TRBJ1-4; tentative D call: TRBD1 (6 bases). Trimming pared 6 bases from V and 8 bases from J, leaving 13 bases between. Germline values: CDR1 MNHEY, CDR2 SVGAGI. The CDR3 runs to 13 residues. CDR3 sequence: CASRAGTKEKLFF. CDR3 nucleotide sequence: TGTGCCAGCAGGGCCGGGACAAAGGAAAAACTGTTTTTT.

The chain is built from TRBV11-2 and TRBJ2-4, with unresolved D. The closer fit of TRBJ2-5 to the DNA end suggests the J call may be wrong. The germline V gene has CDR1 SGHAT and CDR2 FQNNGV. The CDR3 length is 14 residues. The CDR3 reads CASSVRTAEETQYF. CDR3 DNA: TGTGCCAGCAGCGTAAGGACGGCAGAAGAGACCCAGTACTTC.

Points on this clonotype: A read error may account for a junction end that differs from germline. The chain employs TRBV25-1 and TRBJ2-7; 8 bases are shared with TRBD1. The end of the DNA is better explained by TRBJ2-5, so the J call may be wrong. This CDR3 is 16 amino acids long. Germline lookup yields CDR1 MGHDK and CDR2 SYGVNS. CDR3 in amino acids: CASSSLLGQGQGTQYF. For the CDR3, the DNA is TGTGCCAGCAGCAGTCTCTTAGGACAGGGACAAGGGACCCAGTACTTC.

CDR3 sequence (DNA): TGTGCCAGCAGTTCCTTCTCATTCGGCGGACCAGCTTTAGTGGCCAAAAACATTCAGTACTTC. This encodes CASSSFSFGGPALVAKNIQYF. This sequence joins TRBV6-5 and TRBJ2-4; the D is unclear. V dropped 4 bases and J dropped 1 base, with 29 bases sitting between them. The CDR3 runs 21 residues. CDR1 is MNHEY, CDR2 SVGAGI, per germline.

J is TRBJ2-5 and V is TRBV3-1; D not resolved. CDR1 is LGHDT, CDR2 YNNKEL, per germline (reference sequence). The CDR3 is made up of 14 amino acids. Trimming shortened V by 3 bases and J by 2 bases, and 10 bases separated the two germline ends. DNA for the CDR3: TGTGCCAGCAGCCATCAAGTTTCACAAGAGACCCAGTACTTC. Its protein product is CASSHQVSQETQYF.

J is TRBJ2-5 and V is TRBV7-3; weak D call: TRBD1 (6 bases). Per the germline V gene, CDR1 is SGHTA and CDR2 is FQGTGA. The V end lost 0 bases, the J end lost 2 bases, and 7 bases lay between the germline ends. The CDR3 extends over 14 amino acids. The CDR3, as DNA: TGTGCCAGCAGCTTAACAGGACAGCAAGAGACCCAGTACTTC. Its translation is CASSLTGQQETQYF.